One and the same sample provided the 7 T cell receptor beta chains below, sequenced in a study of cytomegalovirus exposure and HLA in healthy donors. In the PCR, 60 Vbeta and 13 Jbeta primers were used. Data came from immunoSEQ multiplex PCR; TCRdb stores just in-frame clones and leaves some out. The sample carries 100,000 to 150,000 clones, 75% recorded once. What was sequenced was PBMCs. The receptors stem from a woman between 45 and 60 years old in good health and CMV-seronegative.

This clone has only one observation. The chain links TRBV9 to TRBJ2-5; D is possibly TRBD1 (6 bases). In germline, CDR1 is SGDLS, CDR2 YYNGEE. V gave up 3 bases and J gave up 0 bases, with 12 bases separating them. CDR3 length equals 15 residues. Written as DNA, the CDR3 is TGTGCCAGCAGCGCCGGGACAATCCACCAAGAGACCCAGTACTTC. Its protein product is CASSAGTIHQETQYF. The full variable domain, with the rest looked up from reference TRBV9 and TRBJ2-5, is DSGVTQTPKHLITATGQRVTLRCSPRSGDLSVYWYQQSLDQGLQFLIQYYNGEERAKGNILERFSAQQFPDLHSELNLSSLELGDSALYFCASSAGTIHQETQYFGPGTRLLVL.

The chain uses TRBV28 and TRBJ1-1; D is undetermined. This CDR3 is built from 11 residues. Germline V lookup: CDR1 MDHEN, CDR2 SYDVKM. The V gene lost 5 bases and the J gene lost 6 bases, with 7 bases spanning the gap. The CDR3 reads CASSIRAEAFF. In DNA, the CDR3 is TGTGCCAGCAGTATACGGGCTGAAGCTTTCTTT.

J is TRBJ1-6 and V is TRBV5-3, with 7 bases aligning to TRBD1. TRBV5-3 carries the ORF label, with uncertain function. J lost 6 bases, V lost 4 bases, and 13 bases had no gene match. The CDR3 totals 17 residues. The CDR3 DNA reads TGTGCCAGAAGCCCTGATCCCGGGACAGTAGCTAATTCACCCCTCCACTTT. Translated: CARSPDPGTVANSPLHF.

The genes are TRBV5-1 and TRBJ2-5; 7 positions agree with TRBD2. The CDR3 runs 14 residues. CDR1 and CDR2 from the germline V gene are SGHRS and YFSETQ. After removal of 0 bases from V and 5 bases from J, the junction contained 4 bases not matched to a gene. The CDR3 spells CASSLGGSLETQYF. As DNA, the CDR3 is TGCGCCAGCAGCTTGGGCGGGAGCCTGGAGACCCAGTACTTC.

The table lists this clone with a few counts. The chain is built from TRBV6-4 and TRBJ2-1; TRBD1 matches 9 bases. V shed 0 bases, J shed 8 bases, and the junction held 2 bases outside the gene matches. The CDR3 is made up of 14 amino acids. Germline V gives CDR1 MRHNA, CDR2 SNTAGT. The CDR3 protein is CASSDSGDRDEQFF. The CDR3 DNA reads as TGTGCCAGCAGTGACTCAGGGGACAGGGATGAGCAGTTCTTC.

V usage is TRBV28 and J usage is TRBJ1-6; D is uncertain. Germline V gives CDR1 MDHEN, CDR2 SYDVKM. Trimming shortened V by 4 bases and J by 7 bases, and 5 bases separated the two germline ends. The CDR3 totals 12 residues. CDR3 sequence (DNA): TGTGCCAGCAGTTGGCCAAATTCACCCCTCCACTTT. It codes for CASSWPNSPLHF.

This chain connects TRBV28 to TRBJ1-2; D remains ambiguous. Looked up from germline, CDR1 is MDHEN and CDR2 is SYDVKM. V dropped 2 bases and J dropped 5 bases, with 12 bases sitting between them. This CDR3 region has 14 residues. This CDR3 is CASSLKFGEYGYTF. CDR3 DNA: TGTGCCAGCAGTTTAAAGTTCGGGGAATATGGCTACACCTTC.